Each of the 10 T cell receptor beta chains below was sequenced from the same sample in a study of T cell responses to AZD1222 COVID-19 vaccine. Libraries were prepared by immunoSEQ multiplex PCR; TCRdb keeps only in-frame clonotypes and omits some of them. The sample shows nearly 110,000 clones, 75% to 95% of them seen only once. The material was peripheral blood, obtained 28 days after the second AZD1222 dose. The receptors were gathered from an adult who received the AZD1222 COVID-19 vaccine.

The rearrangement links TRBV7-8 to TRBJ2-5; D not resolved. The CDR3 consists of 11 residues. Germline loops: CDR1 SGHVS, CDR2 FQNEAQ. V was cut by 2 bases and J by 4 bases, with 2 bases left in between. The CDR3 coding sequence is TGTGCCAGCAGCTTAATAGAGACCCAGTACTTC. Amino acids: CASSLIETQYF. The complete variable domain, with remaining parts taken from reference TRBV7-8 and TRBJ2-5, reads GAGVSQSPRYKVAKRGQDVALRCDPISGHVSLFWYQQALGQGPEFLTYFQNEAQLDKSGLPSDRFFAERPEGSVSTLKIQRTQQEDSAVYLCASSLIETQYFGPGTRLLVL.

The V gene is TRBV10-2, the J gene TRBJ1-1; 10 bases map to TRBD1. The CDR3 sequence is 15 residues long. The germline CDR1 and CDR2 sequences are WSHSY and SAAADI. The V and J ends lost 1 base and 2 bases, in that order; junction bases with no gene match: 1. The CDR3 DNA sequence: TGCGCCAGCAGTGAGTGGGACAGGGGAAACACTGAAGCTTTCTTT. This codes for CASSEWDRGNTEAFF.

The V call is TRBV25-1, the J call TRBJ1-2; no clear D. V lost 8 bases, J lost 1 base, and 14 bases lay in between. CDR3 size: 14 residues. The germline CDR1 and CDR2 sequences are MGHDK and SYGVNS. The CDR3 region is CASVKGGGNYGYTF. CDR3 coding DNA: TGTGCCAGCGTAAAGGGCGGTGGTAACTATGGCTACACCTTC.

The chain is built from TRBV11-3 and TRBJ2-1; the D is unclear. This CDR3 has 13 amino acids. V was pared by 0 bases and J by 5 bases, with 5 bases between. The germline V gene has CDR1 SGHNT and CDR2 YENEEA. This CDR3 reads CASSLDIDNEQFF. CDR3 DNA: TGTGCCAGCAGCTTAGATATAGACAATGAGCAGTTCTTC.

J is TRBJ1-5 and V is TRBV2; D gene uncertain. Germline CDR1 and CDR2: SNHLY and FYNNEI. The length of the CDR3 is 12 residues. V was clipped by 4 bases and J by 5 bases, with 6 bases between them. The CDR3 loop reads CASSAQYQPQHF. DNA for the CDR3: TGTGCCAGCAGTGCTCAGTATCAGCCCCAGCATTTT.

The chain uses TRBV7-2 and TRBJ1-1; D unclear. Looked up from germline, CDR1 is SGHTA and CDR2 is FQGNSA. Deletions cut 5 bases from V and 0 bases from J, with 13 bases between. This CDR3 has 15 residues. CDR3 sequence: CASSLDTGLNTEAFF. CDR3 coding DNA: TGTGCCAGCAGCCTAGACACGGGATTGAACACTGAAGCTTTCTTT.

CDR3 in DNA: TGTGCCAGCAGTCCCGGACGGAGTCTCTATGGCTACACCTTC. Its translation: CASSPGRSLYGYTF. The gene calls are TRBV27 and TRBJ1-2, with D uncertain. Looked up from germline, CDR1 is MNHEY and CDR2 is SMNVEV (reference sequence). Trimming pared 5 bases from V and 4 bases from J, leaving 14 bases between. The CDR3 is 14 residues long.

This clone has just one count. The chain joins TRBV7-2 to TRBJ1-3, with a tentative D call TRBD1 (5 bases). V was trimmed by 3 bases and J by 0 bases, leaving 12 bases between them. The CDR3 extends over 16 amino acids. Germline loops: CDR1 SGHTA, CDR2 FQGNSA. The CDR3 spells CASSFHRDRSGNTIYF. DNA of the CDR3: TGTGCCAGCAGCTTTCATCGGGACCGCTCTGGAAACACCATATATTTT.

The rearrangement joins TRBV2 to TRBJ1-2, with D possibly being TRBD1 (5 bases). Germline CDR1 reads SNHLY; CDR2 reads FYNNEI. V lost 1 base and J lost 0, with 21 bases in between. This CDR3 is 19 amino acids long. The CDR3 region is CASSEGIGQGSWSNYGYTF. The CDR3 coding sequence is TGTGCCAGCAGTGAAGGAATTGGCCAGGGAAGTTGGTCTAACTATGGCTACACCTTC.

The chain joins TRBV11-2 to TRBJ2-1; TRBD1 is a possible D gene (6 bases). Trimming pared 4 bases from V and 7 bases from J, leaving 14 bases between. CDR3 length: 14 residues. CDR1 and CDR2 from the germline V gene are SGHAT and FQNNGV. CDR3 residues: CASSSEIDRNEQFF. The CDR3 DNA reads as TGTGCCAGCAGCTCCGAAATAGACAGGAATGAGCAGTTCTTC.